This TCR beta chain was identified during a study of chemoradiotherapy in HPV16-positive cancers. The V and J ends lost 1 base and 1 base, in that order; junction bases with no gene match: 1. The CDR3 spans 15 residues. Germline CDR1 LNHDA, CDR2 SQIVND (reference sequence). Sequencing was performed with immunoSEQ multiplex PCR; in TCRdb, only in-frame clones are kept and a portion is missing. The table includes 15,000 to 20,000 clones, roughly 82% detected once. This clone was picked up one time. This rearrangement joins TRBV19 to TRBJ2-1; 7 nucleotides match TRBD2. This receptor was identified in a human donor with HPV-associated anogenital cancer. Specimen: blood, collected from a patient who underwent chemoradiotherapy. In nucleotides, the CDR3 is TGTGCCAGTAGTATAGTCGGGAGGTCCTACAATGAGCAGTTCTTC. Translation gives CASSIVGRSYNEQFF.